These 31 T cell receptor beta chains were all obtained from the same sample, sequenced in a study of blood T cell repertoires in COVID-19 (dated by TCRdb to 2018 to 2020). Libraries were constructed by the immunoSEQ multiplex PCR assay. Held by TCRdb, this immuneACCESS table contains in-frame sequences only and omits some clones. Under half of the omission traces to an unresolved V gene where checked; the cause of the rest is unknown. Counted in this sample were 300,000 to 350,000 clones; approximately 89% of them appeared once. Together, the top ten hold roughly 3.9% of the sample. The specimen sequenced was peripheral blood. These TCRs come from an older woman with COVID-19, enrolled during active disease.

The chain employs TRBV10-3 and TRBJ1-1, with 8 bases lining up with TRBD1. Germline trimming cut 6 bases from V and 2 bases from J; bases unmatched to any gene: 5. The CDR3 contains 14 residues. Looked up from germline, CDR1 is ENHRY and CDR2 is SYGVKD. This CDR3 is CAIRQGALNTEAFF. CDR3 sequence (DNA): TGTGCCATCAGGCAGGGGGCCTTAAACACTGAAGCTTTCTTT.

The V gene is TRBV28, the J gene TRBJ1-6, with TRBD1 identical over 11 bases. CDR3 length equals 16 residues. CDR1 MDHEN and CDR2 SYDVKM come from the germline V gene. With 1 base clipped from V and 14 bases from J, the junction kept 10 bases outside the gene matches. The CDR3 loop is CASSLYRTGGAGTLHF. In DNA form, the CDR3 reads TGTGCCAGCAGTTTATATCGGACAGGGGGCGCAGGAACCCTCCACTTT. Filled out from reference TRBV28 and TRBJ1-6, the complete variable domain reads DVKVTQSSRYLVKRTGEKVFLECVQDMDHENMFWYRQDPGLGLRLIYFSYDVKMKEKGDIPEGYSVSREKKERFSLILESASTNQTSMYLCASSLYRTGGAGTLHFGNGTRLTVT.

This sequence joins TRBV7-6 and TRBJ1-5; weak D call: TRBD1 (5 bases). In germline, CDR1 is SGHVS, CDR2 FNYEAQ. The CDR3 is 13 residues long. V was cut by 5 bases and J by 4 bases, with 9 bases left in between. In nucleotides, the CDR3 is TGTGCCAGCAGCCAACAGGAAAATCAGCCCCAGCATTTT. Residues: CASSQQENQPQHF.

The chain recombines TRBV28 with TRBJ2-2; TRBD2 aligns across 14 bases. J was trimmed by 3 bases and V by 5 bases; bases with no gene match: 11. The CDR3 runs to 19 residues. Germline V gene sequence: CDR1 MDHEN, CDR2 SYDVKM. The CDR3 here is CASSLVPGLAGAHTGELFF. For the CDR3, the DNA is TGTGCCAGCAGTCTAGTCCCGGGACTAGCGGGGGCCCACACCGGGGAGCTGTTTTTT.

The chain couples TRBV2 to TRBJ1-5; no firm D call. The germline V gene has CDR1 SNHLY and CDR2 FYNNEI. Trimming removed 8 bases from V and 7 bases from J, with 6 bases in between. CDR3 size: 10 residues. The CDR3 region has the DNA TGTGCCAGCGGCGGGCAGCCCCAGCATTTT. The encoded protein is CASGGQPQHF.

The V gene is TRBV19, the J gene TRBJ1-4, with TRBD1 matching 10 bases. Germline V gene data show CDR1 as LNHDA and CDR2 as SQIVND (reference sequence). V lost 9 bases to trimming and J lost 3 bases; unmatched junction nucleotides: 4. The CDR3 runs to 14 residues. The CDR3 loop is CASRDRGSNEKLFF. DNA for the CDR3: TGTGCCAGCCGGGACAGGGGTTCTAATGAAAAACTGTTTTTT.

The chain links TRBV11-2 to TRBJ1-1; D not certain. The ends were cut back, 5 bases at V and 0 bases at J, with 10 bases in the middle. This CDR3 contains 14 residues. Germline-derived CDR1 and CDR2 are SGHAT and FQNNGV. CDR3 bases: TGTGCCAGCAGCCCAAGCCACGTGAACACTGAAGCTTTCTTT. Translated, it gives CASSPSHVNTEAFF. The entire variable domain, with the rest obtained from reference TRBV11-2 and TRBJ1-1, is as follows: EAGVAQSPRYKIIEKRQSVAFWCNPISGHATLYWYQQILGQGPKLLIQFQNNGVVDDSQLPKDRFSAERLKGVDSTLKIQPAKLEDSAVYLCASSPSHVNTEAFFGQGTRLTVV.

This sequence joins TRBV5-8 and TRBJ2-3; unclear D gene. Trimming took off 1 base at V and 0 bases at J, with 12 bases between the two ends. This CDR3 contains 16 residues. Germline assignment: CDR1 SGHTS and CDR2 YDEGEE. As DNA, the CDR3 is TGTGCCAGCAGCTTGATCAGGCAGGCTAGCACAGATACGCAGTATTTT. Translation: CASSLIRQASTDTQYF.

V is TRBV5-5 and J is TRBJ1-1, with D unclear. Germline lookup yields CDR1 SGHKS and CDR2 YYEKEE (reference sequence). There are 17 residues in the CDR3. V was pared by 1 base and J by 0 bases, with 16 bases between. This CDR3 is CASSLQIQRRVNTEAFF. In DNA, the CDR3 is TGTGCCAGCAGCTTGCAAATTCAAAGACGGGTGAACACTGAAGCTTTCTTT. The whole variable domain, filled in from reference TRBV5-5 and TRBJ1-1, reads DAGVTQSPTHLIKTRGQQVTLRCSPISGHKSVSWYQQVLGQGPQFIFQYYEKEERGRGNFPDRFSARQFPNYSSELNVNALLLGDSALYLCASSLQIQRRVNTEAFFGQGTRLTVV.

J is TRBJ1-5 and V is TRBV5-1, with TRBD1 as a possible D gene (6 bases). This CDR3 contains 15 residues. Deletions cut 1 base from V and 3 bases from J, with 11 bases between. The germline gives CDR1 SGHRS, CDR2 YFSETQ. CDR3 amino acids: CASSLTGSDNQPQHF. DNA of the CDR3: TGCGCCAGCAGCTTGACAGGGTCGGACAATCAGCCCCAGCATTTT.

The V call is TRBV19, the J call TRBJ2-2; 10 nucleotides line up with TRBD1. The germline V gene encodes CDR1 LNHDA and CDR2 SQIVND (reference sequence). The trim removed 5 bases at V and 0 bases at J, leaving 6 bases unmatched. The CDR3 has 17 residues. CDR3 amino acids: CASSLDRGAPNTGELFF. In nucleotides, the CDR3 is TGTGCCAGTAGTTTGGACAGGGGGGCCCCGAACACCGGGGAGCTGTTTTTT.

The chain carries TRBV5-4 and TRBJ2-2, with 7 bases lining up with TRBD1. The CDR3 runs to 17 residues. The V and J ends lost 0 bases and 2 bases, in that order; junction bases with no gene match: 7. Germline V gene data show CDR1 as SGHNT and CDR2 as YYREEE (reference sequence). As DNA, the CDR3 is TGTGCCAGCAGCTTGGGATCACAGGGGCCCAACACCGGGGAGCTGTTTTTT. Encoded protein: CASSLGSQGPNTGELFF.

This sequence joins TRBV6-5 and TRBJ2-3, with 7 bases that match TRBD1. This CDR3 spans 16 amino acids. The germline gives CDR1 MNHEY, CDR2 SVGAGI. Trimming at V came to 3 bases and at J to 4 bases, leaving 10 bases not matched to a gene. CDR3 sequence: CASSYTGVGSADTQYF. CDR3 bases: TGTGCCAGCAGTTATACAGGGGTCGGCAGCGCAGATACGCAGTATTTT.

J is TRBJ2-1 and V is TRBV9; 7 bases agree with TRBD2. J was trimmed by 4 bases and V by 4 bases; bases with no gene match: 8. The CDR3 is 15 amino acids. CDR1 is SGDLS and CDR2 is YYNGEE in the germline V gene. The CDR3 sequence: CASSPFGGSYNEQFF. CDR3 nucleotides: TGTGCCAGCAGCCCTTTCGGGGGGTCGTACAATGAGCAGTTCTTC.

The rearrangement uses TRBV7-9 and TRBJ2-7; D remains unclear. V lost 6 bases and J lost 2, with 5 bases in between. This CDR3 region has 11 residues. CDR1 is SEHNR, CDR2 FQNEAQ, per germline (reference sequence). CDR3 protein: CASSFTYEQYF. The CDR3 region has the DNA TGTGCCAGCAGTTTCACCTACGAGCAGTACTTC.

The chain employs TRBV24-1 and TRBJ1-1; 10 bases are a match to TRBD1. Germline-derived CDR1 and CDR2 are KGHDR and SFDVKD. The CDR3 contains 13 residues. The ends lost 10 bases at V and 6 bases at J; junction bases unmatched: 7. CDR3 sequence reads: CATAGTGESEAFF. CDR3 DNA sequence: TGTGCCACAGCCGGGACAGGGGAATCTGAAGCTTTCTTT.

This chain uses TRBV6-1 with TRBJ2-1; weak D call: TRBD1 (6 bases). CDR1 and CDR2 (germline): MNHNS, SASEGT. The CDR3 extends over 14 amino acids. The V end was cut by 0 bases, the J end by 14 bases, with 17 bases between. This chain's CDR3 is CASSEAVGRDKKFF. For the CDR3, the DNA is TGTGCCAGCAGTGAAGCCGTTGGCCGGGACAAGAAGTTCTTC.

The rearrangement links TRBV28 to TRBJ2-2; 8 bases are shared with TRBD1. Germline CDR1 and CDR2: MDHEN and SYDVKM. The V segment lost 7 bases and the J segment 6 bases; nucleotides outside the gene matches: 13. The CDR3 is made up of 16 amino acids. The chain's CDR3 is CASIPQGAKIPGELFF. CDR3 in DNA: TGTGCCAGCATCCCCCAGGGGGCGAAGATCCCCGGGGAGCTGTTTTTT.

This clone was detected a few times. J is TRBJ1-2 and V is TRBV12-3 or TRBV12-4, with D tentatively TRBD1 (6 bases). Trimming removed 8 bases from V and 4 bases from J, with 11 bases in between. The CDR3 runs to 12 residues. Here the CDR3 reads CASLGHLYGYTF. The CDR3 nucleotides read TGTGCCAGCTTGGGACACCTCTATGGCTACACCTTC.

V gene TRBV5-4 combines with J gene TRBJ2-7; maybe TRBD2 (7 bases). Trimming left V 4 bases short and J 0 bases short, with 14 bases between. Germline CDR1 is SGHNT and CDR2 is YYREEE (reference sequence). The CDR3 extends over 15 amino acids. Here the CDR3 DNA reads TGTGCCAGCAGCCCACAGGGAGGGCGCTCCTACGAGCAGTACTTC. This gives the protein CASSPQGGRSYEQYF.

This sequence joins TRBV11-2 and TRBJ2-7, with a tentative D call TRBD1 (5 bases). Germline V CDR1 and CDR2: SGHAT, FQNNGV. V was trimmed by 5 bases and J by 6 bases, leaving 14 bases between them. This CDR3 has 13 residues. In DNA, the CDR3 is TGTGCCAGCAGCCCCCAGGGCGTGGGCGAGCAGTACTTC. Translating gives CASSPQGVGEQYF.

V and J are TRBV2 and TRBJ1-5; D call uncertain. Germline lookup yields CDR1 SNHLY and CDR2 FYNNEI. This CDR3 spans 14 amino acids. V shed 4 bases and J shed 4 bases, with 11 bases lying between them. This CDR3 is CASSVYGINQPQHF. Written as DNA, the CDR3 is TGTGCCAGCAGTGTGTACGGTATTAATCAGCCCCAGCATTTT.

The rearrangement joins TRBV5-6 to TRBJ1-1, with 7 bases identical to TRBD1. This CDR3 comprises 14 residues. Trimming at V came to 0 bases and at J to 4 bases, leaving 3 bases not matched to a gene. Germline V CDR1 and CDR2: SGHDT, YYEEEE. CDR3: CASSLVRGPTEAFF. As DNA, the CDR3 is TGTGCCAGCAGCTTGGTGAGGGGGCCCACTGAAGCTTTCTTT.

The rearrangement links TRBV7-9 to TRBJ1-1; 9 bases map to TRBD1. Germline V gene data show CDR1 as SEHNR and CDR2 as FQNEAQ (reference sequence). The CDR3 runs to 15 residues. V lost 5 bases, J lost 1 base, and 5 bases stayed unmatched. Here the CDR3 reads CASSPTGGGNTEAFF. CDR3 sequence (DNA): TGTGCCAGCAGCCCGACAGGGGGGGGGAACACTGAAGCTTTCTTT.

J is TRBJ1-1 and V is TRBV7-2; D may be TRBD1 (6 bases). Germline CDR1 is SGHTA and CDR2 is FQGNSA. This CDR3 is 13 amino acids long. V shed 5 bases and J shed 6 bases, with 13 bases lying between them. DNA of the CDR3: TGTGCCAGCAGCCAAGACAGGAGACCTGAAGCTTTCTTT. This gives the protein CASSQDRRPEAFF.

This clone was counted only a few times. The CDR3: CASSQASGRNEQFF. DNA of the CDR3: TGCGCCAGCAGCCAAGCTTCAGGGAGGAATGAGCAGTTCTTC. The chain couples TRBV4-1 to TRBJ2-1; D perhaps matches TRBD2 (6 bases). Germline V gene data show CDR1 as MGHRA and CDR2 as YSYEKL. This CDR3 is built from 14 residues. The V and J ends lost 1 base and 7 bases respectively, with 11 bases between them.

The chain joins TRBV11-2 to TRBJ2-1; the D is unclear. CDR3 size: 13 residues. Trimming left V 6 bases short and J 0 bases short, with 6 bases between. Germline CDR1 is SGHAT and CDR2 is FQNNGV. CDR3 DNA sequence: TGTGCCAGCAGTCCGTACTCCTACAATGAGCAGTTCTTC. Protein sequence: CASSPYSYNEQFF.

The chain links TRBV19 to TRBJ1-2; D may be TRBD1 (6 bases). CDR3 length: 13 residues. V dropped 7 bases and J dropped 7 bases, with 16 bases sitting between them. Germline-derived CDR1 and CDR2 are LNHDA and SQIVND (reference sequence). The CDR3 loop is CASTHRASGGYTF. The DNA of the CDR3 is TGTGCCAGTACCCACAGGGCCTCCGGTGGCTACACCTTC. The complete variable domain, with remaining parts taken from reference TRBV19 and TRBJ1-2, reads DGGITQSPKYLFRKEGQNVTLSCEQNLNHDAMYWYRQDPGQGLRLIYYSQIVNDFQKGDIAEGYSVSREKKESFPLTVTSAQKNPTAFYLCASTHRASGGYTFGSGTRLTVV.

This chain's CDR3 is CASSEYRNRADEQFF. The CDR3 DNA reads TGTGCCAGCAGTGAATATAGAAACAGGGCTGATGAGCAGTTCTTC. The chain links TRBV25-1 to TRBJ2-1; D is possibly TRBD1 (6 bases). Trimming pared 0 bases from V and 8 bases from J, leaving 14 bases between. Germline CDR1 and CDR2: MGHDK and SYGVNS. This CDR3 contains 15 residues.

The chain couples TRBV7-3 to TRBJ2-3; 10 bases align to TRBD2. The CDR3 loop spans 15 amino acids. Unmatched junction bases numbered 2, after V lost 1 base and J lost 4 bases. From germline, CDR1 is SGHTA and CDR2 FQGTGA. The CDR3 loop is CASSLSSGGSDTQYF. The CDR3, as DNA: TGTGCCAGCAGCTTAAGTAGCGGGGGGTCAGATACGCAGTATTTT.

The chain carries TRBV4-1 and TRBJ2-3; D gene ambiguous. This CDR3 contains 20 residues. V was cut by 2 bases and J by 3 bases, with 27 bases left in between. Germline CDR1 reads MGHRA; CDR2 reads YSYEKL. CDR3 in DNA: TGCGCCAGCAGCCAATATTTTTTGTTTCCGGGTAGTGGTCTAACAGATACGCAGTATTTT. Translated, it gives CASSQYFLFPGSGLTDTQYF.